This T cell receptor (beta chain) came from a study of blood T cell repertoires in COVID-19. At the level of the study: The origin of the acute and convalescent COVID-19 samples was the United States, Italy and Spain.

The germline gives CDR1 MNHEY, CDR2 SMNVEV (reference sequence). The CDR3 has 15 residues. J gave up 1 base and V 3 bases, and 4 bases lay outside the gene matches. In the study's own analysis: Reference gene primer amplification yielded estimated nucleated cell counts. Repertoires were generated with immunoSEQ multiplex PCR, while TCRdb's copy carries only in-frame clones and drops some. V, J and clone size are those of that table, while D and trimming were read from the DNA. The data show approximately 130,000 clones, 65% to 90% seen once. This TCR derives from a human donor in a cohort sampled during active COVID-19. Specimen: peripheral blood. The V gene is TRBV27, the J gene TRBJ2-5; 8 bases align to TRBD2. The CDR3 sequence is CASSFDRGGQETQYF. In DNA, the CDR3 is TGTGCCAGCAGTTTCGATCGGGGGGGCCAAGAGACCCAGTACTTC.